What follows describes a single T cell receptor (beta chain). The sample belongs to a study of blood T cells in healthy people across ages. A second 7 to 11 cycle PCR used barcoded and J-beta primers. TCRdb reanalysed the 5' RACE reads using MiXCR and keeps one entry per CDR3 protein. Among about 800,000 distinct CDR3 sequences, roughly 60% were seen once, and the ten largest hold about 20%. The CDR3 contains 12 residues. Deletions cut 10 bases from V and 3 bases from J, with 12 bases between. Germline assignment: CDR1 MNHEY and CDR2 SVGEGT. The sequencing sample was made of blood. The chain couples TRBV6-2 or TRBV6-3 to TRBJ2-5, with unresolved D. This TCR was recovered from a man in his thirties or forties in good health. CDR3 loop: CAISGAEETQYF. CDR3 nucleotides: TGTGCCATATCCGGCGCGGAAGAGACCCAGTACTTC.